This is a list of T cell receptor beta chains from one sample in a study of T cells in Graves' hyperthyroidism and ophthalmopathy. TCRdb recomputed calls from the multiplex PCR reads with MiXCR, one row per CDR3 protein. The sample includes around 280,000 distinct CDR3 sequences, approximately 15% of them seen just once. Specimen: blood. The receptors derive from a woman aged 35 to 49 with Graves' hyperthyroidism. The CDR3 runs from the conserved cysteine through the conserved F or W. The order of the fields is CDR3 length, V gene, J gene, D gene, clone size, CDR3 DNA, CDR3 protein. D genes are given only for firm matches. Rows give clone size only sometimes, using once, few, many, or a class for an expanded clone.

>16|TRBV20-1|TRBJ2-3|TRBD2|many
TGCAGTGCTAGAGAGAGAATAGCGGGAGCGACAGATACGCAGTATTTT
CSARERIAGATDTQYF
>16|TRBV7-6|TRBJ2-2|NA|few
TGTGCCAGCAGCTTAGCGAGGGCGGGCAAAACCGGGGAGCTGTTTTTT
CASSLARAGKTGELFF
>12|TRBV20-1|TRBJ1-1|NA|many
TGCAGTGCGCAACAGACGAACACTGAAGCTTTCTTT
CSAQQTNTEAFF
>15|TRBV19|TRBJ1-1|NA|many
TGTGCCAGTAGTATTGGGGGGAGGACAAAGTTCGGAGCTTTCTTT
CASSIGGRTKFGAFF
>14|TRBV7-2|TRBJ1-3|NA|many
TGTGCCAGCAGCTTGGAGCTTACTGGAAACACCATATATTTT
CASSLELTGNTIYF
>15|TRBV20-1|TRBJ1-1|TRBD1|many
TGCAGTGCTAGAGGGACAGGGGGCGAGGTCACTGAAGCTTTCTTT
CSARGTGGEVTEAFF
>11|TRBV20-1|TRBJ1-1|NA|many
TGCAGTGCTGGTATACTGGAAGAAGCTTTCTTT
CSAGILEEAFF
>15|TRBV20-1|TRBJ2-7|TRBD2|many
TGCAGTGCCTTCTCACAGCGGGAGGCAACCTACGAGCAGTACTTC
CSAFSQREATYEQYF
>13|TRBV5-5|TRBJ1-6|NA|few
TGTGCCAGCAGCTCCTTGGACCTTTCACCCCTCCACTTT
CASSSLDLSPLHF
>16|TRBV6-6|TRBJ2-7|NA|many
TGTGCCAGCAGTTACAGGGGTGAACGCTTGTCCTACGAGCAGTACTTC
CASSYRGERLSYEQYF
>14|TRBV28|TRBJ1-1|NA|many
TGTGCCAGCAGTTCAGGACAGATGGACACTGAAGCTTTCTTT
CASSSGQMDTEAFF
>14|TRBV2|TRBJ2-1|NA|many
TGTGCCAGCAGTGACCGCCGGGGTTCCGATGAGCAGTTCTTC
CASSDRRGSDEQFF
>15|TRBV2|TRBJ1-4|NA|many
TGTGCCAGCGATCCGGGACAACCAACTAATGAAAAACTGTTTTTT
CASDPGQPTNEKLFF
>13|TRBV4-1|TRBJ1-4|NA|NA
TGCGCCAGCAGCCGGGACAATAATGAAAAACTGTTTTTT
CASSRDNNEKLFF
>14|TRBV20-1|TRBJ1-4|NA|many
TGCAGTGCTCCTCCGACAGATTCTCTTGAAAAACTGTTTTTT
CSAPPTDSLEKLFF
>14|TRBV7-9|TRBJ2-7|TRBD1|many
TGTGCCAGCAGCCCGGGGGACAGGGGAAACGAGCAGTACTTC
CASSPGDRGNEQYF
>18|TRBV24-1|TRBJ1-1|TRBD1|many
TGTGCCACCAGTCCCCTTGGAGGACAGGGATGGGTGAACACTGAAGCTTTCTTT
CATSPLGGQGWVNTEAFF
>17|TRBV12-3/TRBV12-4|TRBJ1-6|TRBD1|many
TGTGCCAGCAGTTTTAACTGGGACAGGAGACTTCGGTCACCCCTCCACTTT
CASSFNWDRRLRSPLHF
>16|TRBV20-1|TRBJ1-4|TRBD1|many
TGCAGTGCTAGGGGGGCGACAGGGGGCGTAGCTGAAAAACTGTTTTTT
CSARGATGGVAEKLFF
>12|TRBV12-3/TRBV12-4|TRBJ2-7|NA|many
TGTGCCAGCAGTCTGTTCTTCTACGAGCAGTACTTC
CASSLFFYEQYF
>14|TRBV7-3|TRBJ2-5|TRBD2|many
TGTGCCAGCAGCCCGGGACTAGCGGTGGGGACCCAGTACTTC
CASSPGLAVGTQYF
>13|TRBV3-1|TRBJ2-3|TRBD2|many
TGTGCCAGCAGCCCGGGACTAGCAGATACGCAGTATTTT
CASSPGLADTQYF
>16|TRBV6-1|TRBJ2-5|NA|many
TGTGCCAGCAGCGTAGGAATTGTAGGGGTCGGAGAGACCCAGTACTTC
CASSVGIVGVGETQYF
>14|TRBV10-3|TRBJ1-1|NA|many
TGTGCCATCAGTAGTTTGGGTCAGAGCACTGAAGCTTTCTTT
CAISSLGQSTEAFF
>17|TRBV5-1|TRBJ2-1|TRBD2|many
TGCGCCAGCAGCTTGGACTTAGGCGGGAGCCCCTCCAATGAGCAGTTCTTC
CASSLDLGGSPSNEQFF
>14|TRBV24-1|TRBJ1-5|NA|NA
TGTGCCACCAGTGATGCAGGGAACCATCAGCCCCAGCATTTT
CATSDAGNHQPQHF